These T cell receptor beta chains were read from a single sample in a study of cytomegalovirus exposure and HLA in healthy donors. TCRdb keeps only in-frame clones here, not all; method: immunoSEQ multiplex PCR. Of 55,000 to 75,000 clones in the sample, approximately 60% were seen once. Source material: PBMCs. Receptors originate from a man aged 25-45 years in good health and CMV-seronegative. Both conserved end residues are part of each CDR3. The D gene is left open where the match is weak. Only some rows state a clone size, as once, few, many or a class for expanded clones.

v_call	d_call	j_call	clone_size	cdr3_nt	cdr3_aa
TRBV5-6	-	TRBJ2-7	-	TGTGCCAGCAGCGGATACAGCAGGCTTGGCGACGAGCAGTACTTC	CASSGYSRLGDEQYF
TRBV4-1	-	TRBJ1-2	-	TGCGCCAGCAGCCAAGCGGGGGTCAGCTCCTATGGCTACACCTTC	CASSQAGVSSYGYTF
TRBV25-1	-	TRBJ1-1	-	TGTGCCAGCAGTGGGGGGGGGTTAGGTGCTTTCTTT	CASSGGGLGAFF
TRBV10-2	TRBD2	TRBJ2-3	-	TGCGCCAGCAGTCTGGTTGCGGGGGTTTCAGATACGCAGTATTTT	CASSLVAGVSDTQYF
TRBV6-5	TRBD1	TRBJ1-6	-	TGTGCCAGCAGTTTTACCAGGGGGGTTTGGAATTCACCCCTCCACTTT	CASSFTRGVWNSPLHF
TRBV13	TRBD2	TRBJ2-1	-	TGTGCCAGCAGCTTAGTCGGACTAGCTCAAATCTTC	CASSLVGLAQIF
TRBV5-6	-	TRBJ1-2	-	TGTGCCAGCAGCCGGGACTATGGCTACACCTTC	CASSRDYGYTF
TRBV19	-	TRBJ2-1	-	TGTGCCAGTAGTATAGAAAGGGGCAGCTCCTACAATGAGCAGTTCTTC	CASSIERGSSYNEQFF
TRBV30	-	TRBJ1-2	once	TGTGCCTGGAGGGATCACGGGACACAGAGGGGAGGGGGCTACACCTTC	CAWRDHGTQRGGGYTF
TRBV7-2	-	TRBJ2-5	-	TGTGCCAGCAGCTTAGTAGGAGAGACCAAGAGAACCCAGTACTTC	CASSLVGETKRTQYF
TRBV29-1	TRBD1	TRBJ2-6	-	TGCAGCGTTTCGAACAGGGGTTCAGGGGCCAACGTCCTGACTTTC	CSVSNRGSGANVLTF
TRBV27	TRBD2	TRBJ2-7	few	TGTGCCAGCAGTTTCGGGCGGGAGACCTACGAGCAGTACTTC	CASSFGRETYEQYF
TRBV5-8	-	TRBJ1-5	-	TGTGCCAGCAGCTTCTCAGGCAATAGCAATCAGCCCCAGCATTTT	CASSFSGNSNQPQHF
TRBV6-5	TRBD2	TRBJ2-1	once	TGTGCCAGCAGGAAACTAGCGGGGGCTTACAATGAGCAGTTCTTC	CASRKLAGAYNEQFF
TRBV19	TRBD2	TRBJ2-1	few	TGTGCCAGTAGTATCTTGGTAGCGGGGGGGAGCAATGAGCAGTTCTTC	CASSILVAGGSNEQFF
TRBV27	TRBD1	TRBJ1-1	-	TGTGCCAGCAGTTGGGACAGAATGAACACTGAAGCTTTCTTT	CASSWDRMNTEAFF
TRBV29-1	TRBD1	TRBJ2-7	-	TGCAGCGCCGGACAGGGGAGGCACGAGCAGTACTTC	CSAGQGRHEQYF
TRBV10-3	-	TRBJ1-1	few	TGTGCCATCAGTGATGAGGCAGGGGAGAACACTGAAGCTTTCTTT	CAISDEAGENTEAFF
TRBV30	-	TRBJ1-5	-	TGTGCCTGGAGTGCTGAGCCGAATCAGCCCCAGCATTTT	CAWSAEPNQPQHF
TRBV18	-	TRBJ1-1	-	TGTGCCAGCTCACCCATCCGGACAGAAAACACTGAAGCTTTCTTT	CASSPIRTENTEAFF
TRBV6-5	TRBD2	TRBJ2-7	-	TGTGCCAGCAGCACGCCGGGAGGGAGAAGCTACGAGCAGTACTTC	CASSTPGGRSYEQYF
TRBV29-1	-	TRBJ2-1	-	TGCAGCGTTGAAGCGGCTAGAAGTAGCAATGAGCAGTTCTTC	CSVEAARSSNEQFF
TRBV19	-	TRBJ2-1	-	TGTGCCAGCCGGGATTACAATGAGCAGTTCTTC	CASRDYNEQFF
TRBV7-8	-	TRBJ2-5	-	TGTGCCAGCAGCCCCCTCGAAGGGGAAGAGACCCAGTACTTC	CASSPLEGEETQYF
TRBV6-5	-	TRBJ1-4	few	TGTGCCAGCAGTTACCCGGGAGGGAAACTGTTTTTT	CASSYPGGKLFF
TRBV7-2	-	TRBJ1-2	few	TGTGCCAGCACCCTGTCGTACGGAGGGTTCCGGATAAATGGCTACACCTTC	CASTLSYGGFRINGYTF
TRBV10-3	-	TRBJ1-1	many	TGTGCCATCACAAGCTCAGAGGGCCCCACTGAAGCTTTCTTT	CAITSSEGPTEAFF
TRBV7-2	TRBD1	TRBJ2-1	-	TGTGCCACAGGGGACAGGGCGAGATACAATGAGCAGTTCTTC	CATGDRARYNEQFF
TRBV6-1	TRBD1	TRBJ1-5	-	TGTGCCAGCAGTGATAAATTCGACAGGGGGCTTTATGGCAATCAGCCCCAGCATTTT	CASSDKFDRGLYGNQPQHF
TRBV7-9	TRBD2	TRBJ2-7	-	TGTGCCAGCAGCTTAGTCAAGCGGGGGGGCTACGAGCAGTACTTC	CASSLVKRGGYEQYF
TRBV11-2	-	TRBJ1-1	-	TGTGCCAGCAGCTCAGATGGGCAGGGCGGCACTGAAGCTTTCTTT	CASSSDGQGGTEAFF
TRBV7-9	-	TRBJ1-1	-	TGTGCCAGCAGCCCCGGTGCCACTGAAGCTTTCTTT	CASSPGATEAFF
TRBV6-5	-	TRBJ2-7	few	TGTGCCAGCAGTCACAGGGAAGAAGACGAGCAGTACTTC	CASSHREEDEQYF
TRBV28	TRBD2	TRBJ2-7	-	TGTGCCAGCAGTTTCTCCAGCCAAGAGACTAGCCACCCCTACGAGCAGTACTTC	CASSFSSQETSHPYEQYF
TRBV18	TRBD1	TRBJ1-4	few	TGTGCCAGCTCACCGGTGGGACAGAATAATGAAAAACTGTTTTTT	CASSPVGQNNEKLFF